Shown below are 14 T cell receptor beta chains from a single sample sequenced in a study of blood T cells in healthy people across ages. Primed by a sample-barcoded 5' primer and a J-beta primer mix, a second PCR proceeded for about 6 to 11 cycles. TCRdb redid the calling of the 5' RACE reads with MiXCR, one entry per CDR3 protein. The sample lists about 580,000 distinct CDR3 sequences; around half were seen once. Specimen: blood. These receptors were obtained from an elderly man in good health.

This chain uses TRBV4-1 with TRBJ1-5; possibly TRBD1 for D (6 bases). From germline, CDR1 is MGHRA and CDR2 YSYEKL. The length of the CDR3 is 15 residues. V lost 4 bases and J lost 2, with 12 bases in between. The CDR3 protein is CASSLQDSGNQPQHF. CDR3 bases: TGCGCCAGCAGCCTACAGGACAGTGGCAATCAGCCCCAGCATTTT.

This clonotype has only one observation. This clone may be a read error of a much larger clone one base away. In nucleotides, the CDR3 is TGTGCCATCAGCTTGGGACGAAGCTCCTACAATGAGCAGTTCTTC. This gives the protein CAISLGRSSYNEQFF. The rearrangement uses TRBV3-1 and TRBJ2-1, with D tentatively TRBD1 or TRBD2 (5 bases each). CDR3 length: 15 amino acids. Germline V gives CDR1 LGHDT, CDR2 YNNKEL (reference sequence).

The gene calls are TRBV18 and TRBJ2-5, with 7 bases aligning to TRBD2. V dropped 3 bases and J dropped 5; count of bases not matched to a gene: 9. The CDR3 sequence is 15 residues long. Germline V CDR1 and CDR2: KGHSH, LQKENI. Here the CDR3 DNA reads TGTGCCAGCTCACCGGTGGCGGGAGTGAGTGAGACCCAGTACTTC. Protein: CASSPVAGVSETQYF.

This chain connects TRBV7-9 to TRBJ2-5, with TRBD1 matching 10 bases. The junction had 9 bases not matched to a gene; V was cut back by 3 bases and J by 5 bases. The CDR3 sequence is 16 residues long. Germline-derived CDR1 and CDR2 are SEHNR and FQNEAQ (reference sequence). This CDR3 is CASSFGDRGLKETQYF. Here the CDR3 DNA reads TGTGCCAGCAGCTTCGGAGACAGGGGGCTTAAGGAGACCCAGTACTTC. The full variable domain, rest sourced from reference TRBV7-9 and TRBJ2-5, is DTGVSQNPRHKITKRGQNVTFRCDPISEHNRLYWYRQTLGQGPEFLTYFQNEAQLEKSRLLSDRFSAERPKGSFSTLEIQRTEQGDSAMYLCASSFGDRGLKETQYFGPGTRLLVL.

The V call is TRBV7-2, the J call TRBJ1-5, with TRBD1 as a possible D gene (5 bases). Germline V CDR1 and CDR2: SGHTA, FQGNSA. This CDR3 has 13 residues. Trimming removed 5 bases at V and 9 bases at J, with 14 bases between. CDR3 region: CASSRDPGRPQHF. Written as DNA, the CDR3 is TGTGCCAGCAGCCGGGACCCGGGACGGCCCCAGCATTTT.

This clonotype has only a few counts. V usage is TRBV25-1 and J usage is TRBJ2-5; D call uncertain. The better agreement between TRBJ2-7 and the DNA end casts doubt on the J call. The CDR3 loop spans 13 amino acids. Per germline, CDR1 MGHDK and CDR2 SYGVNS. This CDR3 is CATSRLSAHEQYF. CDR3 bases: TGTGCCACCTCTAGACTCTCCGCCCACGAGCAGTACTTC.

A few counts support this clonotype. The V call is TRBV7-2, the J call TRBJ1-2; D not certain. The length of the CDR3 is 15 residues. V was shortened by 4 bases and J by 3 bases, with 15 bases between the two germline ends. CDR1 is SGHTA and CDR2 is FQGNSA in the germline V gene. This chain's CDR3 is CASSSDGGLDYGYTF. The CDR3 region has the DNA TGTGCCAGCAGCTCAGACGGCGGATTGGACTATGGCTACACCTTC.

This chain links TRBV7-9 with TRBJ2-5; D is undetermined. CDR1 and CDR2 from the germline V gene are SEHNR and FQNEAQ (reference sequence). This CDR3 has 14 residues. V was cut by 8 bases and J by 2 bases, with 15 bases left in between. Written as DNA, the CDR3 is TGTGCCAGCTGGCCCCCTGGGATACAAGAGACCCAGTACTTC. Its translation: CASWPPGIQETQYF.

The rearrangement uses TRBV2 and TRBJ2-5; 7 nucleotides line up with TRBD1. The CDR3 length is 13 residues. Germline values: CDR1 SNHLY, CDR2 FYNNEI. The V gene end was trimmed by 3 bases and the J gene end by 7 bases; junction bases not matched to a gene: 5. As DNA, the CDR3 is TGTGCCAGCAGTGAGAGACAGGGTGGGACCCAGTACTTC. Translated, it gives CASSERQGGTQYF.

CDR3 in DNA: TGCAGTGCTCCCCACCGGGACCCCAATTCACCCCTCCACTTT. Translation: CSAPHRDPNSPLHF. The V and J genes are TRBV20-1 and TRBJ1-6, with D possibly being TRBD1 (5 bases). Germline V gene data show CDR1 as DFQATT and CDR2 as SNEGSKA (reference sequence). V lost 5 bases and J lost 7, with 15 bases in between. The CDR3 contains 14 residues.

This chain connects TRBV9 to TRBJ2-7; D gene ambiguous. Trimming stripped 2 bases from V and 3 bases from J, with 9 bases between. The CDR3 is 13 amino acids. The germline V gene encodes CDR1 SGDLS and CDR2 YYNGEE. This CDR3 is CASSVRTDYEQYF. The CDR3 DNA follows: TGTGCCAGCAGCGTTCGTACAGACTACGAGCAGTACTTC.

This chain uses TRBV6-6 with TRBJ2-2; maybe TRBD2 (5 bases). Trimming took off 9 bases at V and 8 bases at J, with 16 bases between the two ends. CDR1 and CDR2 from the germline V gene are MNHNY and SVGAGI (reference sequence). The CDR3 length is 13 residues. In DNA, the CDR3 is TGTGCCAGTGAGCGGACCCCGTCTGGGGAGCTGTTTTTT. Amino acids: CASERTPSGELFF.

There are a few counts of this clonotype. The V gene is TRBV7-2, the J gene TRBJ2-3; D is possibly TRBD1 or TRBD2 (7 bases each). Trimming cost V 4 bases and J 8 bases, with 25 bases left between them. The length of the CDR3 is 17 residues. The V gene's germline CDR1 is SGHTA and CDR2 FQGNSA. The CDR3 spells CASSSTPLGQPGGTQYF. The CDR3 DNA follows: TGTGCCAGCAGCTCTACCCCACTGGGACAGCCGGGGGGTACGCAGTATTTT.

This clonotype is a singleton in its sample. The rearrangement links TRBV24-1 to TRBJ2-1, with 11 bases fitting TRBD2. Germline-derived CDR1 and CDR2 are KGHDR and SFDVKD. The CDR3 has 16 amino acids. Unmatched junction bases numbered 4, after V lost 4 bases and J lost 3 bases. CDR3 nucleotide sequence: TGTGCCACCAGTGACCCGACTAGCGGGAACTACAATGAGCAGTTCTTC. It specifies CATSDPTSGNYNEQFF.